This T cell receptor beta chain appears in the sequencing data of a study of cytomegalovirus exposure and HLA in healthy donors. Study-wide points: Likely technical artifact: a cluster of highly shared sequence variants. Common viral pathogens were later found to be apparently linked to several of the most significant clusters. In vitro assays verified that three CMV-associated chains recognized CMV antigens specifically. The authors later found HLA-associated TCR beta chains more clonally expanded than equally common others.

Deletions cut 1 base from V and 4 bases from J, with 16 bases between. Germline-derived CDR1 and CDR2 are LGHNA and YNFKEQ. This CDR3 has 17 residues. As to this clone: Antigen specificity is unknown.

PCR involved 60 Vbeta and 13 Jbeta primers. The table came from immunoSEQ multiplex PCR; TCRdb's copy has only in-frame clones and leaves some out. With about 170,000 clones in the sample, the ten largest clones hold about 0.81%. V gene TRBV4-2 combines with J gene TRBJ1-4; D unresolved. The sequence was obtained from a woman under 30 in good health and CMV-seropositive. Input material: PBMCs. CDR3 sequence (DNA): TGTGCCAGCAGCCAAGCCCCCCCAACAGCCCTTAATGAAAAACTGTTTTTT. Its translation: CASSQAPPTALNEKLFF.